The rows below give T cell receptor beta chains drawn from one sample of a study of T cell responses to AZD1222 COVID-19 vaccine. The repertoire was sequenced with immunoSEQ multiplex PCR; TCRdb's copy has only in-frame clones and lacks some. In the table there are some 150,000 clones, roughly 89% of which are singletons. The sample here was peripheral blood, taken on day 0 of AZD1222 vaccination. The receptors shown here come from an adult in good health. The CDR3 runs from the conserved cysteine through the conserved F or W. Fields, in order: D gene, clone size, J gene, V gene, CDR3 protein, CDR3 DNA. A D gene is named only where the DNA matches it firmly. Clone size is not always given. Where it is, it says once, few, many or a class for expanded clones.

>NA|NA|TRBJ1-5|TRBV25-1
CASSESGGENQPQHF
TGTGCCAGCAGTGAATCGGGGGGAGAGAATCAGCCCCAGCATTTT
>TRBD2|NA|TRBJ2-1|TRBV28
CASSLRMLRRTSGRGDEQFF
TGTGCCAGCAGTTTGAGAATGCTCCGCCGGACTAGCGGGAGAGGAGATGAGCAGTTCTTC
>NA|NA|TRBJ1-4|TRBV5-5
CASKVTGTNEKLFF
TGTGCCAGCAAAGTAACAGGAACTAATGAAAAACTGTTTTTT
>NA|NA|TRBJ1-5|TRBV14
CASSLGSYQPQHF
TGTGCCAGCAGCCTGGGTTCTTATCAGCCCCAGCATTTT
>TRBD1|NA|TRBJ1-1|TRBV7-9
CASSPGTGAMNTEAFF
TGTGCCAGCAGCCCGGGGACAGGGGCTATGAACACTGAAGCTTTCTTT
>TRBD1|NA|TRBJ1-1|TRBV19
CASLGTGFPSNTEAFF
TGTGCCAGCCTCGGGACAGGTTTTCCTTCGAACACTGAAGCTTTCTTT
>NA|NA|TRBJ2-1|TRBV19
CASTLGGGRYNEQFF
TGTGCCAGTACCCTTGGGGGCGGGAGATACAATGAGCAGTTCTTC
>NA|NA|TRBJ2-7|TRBV5-8
CASSPQLGADYEQYF
TGTGCCAGCAGCCCCCAGTTAGGGGCCGACTACGAGCAGTACTTC
>NA|NA|TRBJ1-1|TRBV18
CASSPSSTPPDTEAFF
TGTGCCAGCTCACCCTCATCGACCCCCCCGGACACTGAAGCTTTCTTT
>NA|NA|TRBJ2-5|TRBV6-6
CASRGRGETQYF
TGTGCCAGCAGGGGCAGGGGAGAGACCCAGTACTTC
>TRBD1|NA|TRBJ1-5|TRBV27
CASSPTGTGQHQPQHF
TGTGCCAGCAGTCCGACTGGGACAGGCCAACATCAGCCCCAGCATTTT
>NA|NA|TRBJ2-7|TRBV27
CASSSLGQRQYF
TGTGCCAGCAGTTCTCTAGGACAGAGGCAGTACTTC
>TRBD1|NA|TRBJ2-4|TRBV6-2/TRBV6-3
CASSYESPGQGAHIQYF
TGTGCCAGCAGTTACGAGAGTCCGGGACAGGGAGCACACATTCAGTACTTC
>NA|NA|TRBJ2-1|TRBV20-1
CSASSEGADTSSYNEQFF
TGCAGTGCTAGTTCCGAAGGAGCCGACACAAGCTCCTACAATGAGCAGTTCTTC
>TRBD2|many|TRBJ2-7|TRBV28
CASSFVAGLNYEQYF
TGTGCCAGCAGTTTCGTAGCGGGCCTAAACTACGAGCAGTACTTC
>TRBD2|NA|TRBJ2-2|TRBV27
CASSFRSGTGELFF
TGTGCCAGCAGTTTTCGTAGCGGGACCGGGGAGCTGTTTTTT
>TRBD1|NA|TRBJ2-1|TRBV5-1
CASRQGPYNEQFF
TGCGCCAGCAGACAGGGGCCCTACAATGAGCAGTTCTTC
>NA|once|TRBJ2-1|TRBV7-9
CASSSITQVGEQFF
TGTGCCAGCAGCTCGATAACACAGGTTGGTGAGCAGTTCTTC
>TRBD1|NA|TRBJ2-2|TRBV18
CASSPGQITGELFF
TGTGCCAGCTCACCGGGACAGATTACCGGGGAGCTGTTTTTT
>TRBD1|NA|TRBJ1-4|TRBV6-5
CASSYSTGALGEKLFF
TGTGCCAGCAGTTACTCGACAGGGGCTCTGGGGGAAAAACTGTTTTTT
>NA|NA|TRBJ1-1|TRBV5-5
CASTPGLITNTEAFF
TGTGCCAGCACCCCGGGGCTTATAACGAACACTGAAGCTTTCTTT
>NA|few|TRBJ2-3|TRBV5-1
CASSLGTMVTDTQYF
TGCGCCAGCAGCCTGGGGACAATGGTCACAGATACGCAGTATTTT
>NA|once|TRBJ1-1|TRBV7-2
CASSSRVGEYTEAFF
TGTGCCAGCAGCTCAAGAGTTGGGGAGTACACTGAAGCTTTCTTT
>NA|NA|TRBJ2-7|TRBV5-3
CARSCHPGLYYEQYF
TGTGCCAGAAGCTGCCACCCGGGACTTTACTACGAGCAGTACTTC
>NA|NA|TRBJ2-5|TRBV7-9
CASSLGTSQETQYF
TGTGCCAGCAGCTTAGGGACATCTCAAGAGACCCAGTACTTC
>NA|NA|TRBJ1-5|TRBV15
CATSLGRGNQPQHF
TGTGCCACCAGTCTGGGGAGGGGAAATCAGCCCCAGCATTTT
>NA|NA|TRBJ1-1|TRBV28
CASSLLGAEAFF
TGTGCCAGCAGTCTTCTTGGGGCTGAAGCTTTCTTT
>NA|once|TRBJ1-5|TRBV19
CASSIGLQPQHF
TGTGCCAGTAGTATAGGTCTTCAGCCCCAGCATTTT
>NA|NA|TRBJ1-1|TRBV12-1
CASSFSRGRDINTEAFF
TGTGCCAGCAGCTTTTCCCGCGGCCGGGATATCAACACTGAAGCTTTCTTT
>NA|NA|TRBJ1-2|TRBV4-2
CASSQDLANYGYTF
TGTGCCAGCAGCCAAGATTTGGCTAACTATGGCTACACCTTC
>NA|NA|TRBJ2-7|TRBV13
CASSPGGSYEQYF
TGTGCCAGCAGCCCAGGGGGGTCCTACGAGCAGTACTTC
>TRBD1|NA|TRBJ1-6|TRBV9
CASSRDSQNSPLHF
TGTGCCAGCAGCCGGGACAGTCAGAATTCACCCCTCCACTTT
>NA|NA|TRBJ1-2|TRBV27
CASSPGGASYGYTF
TGTGCCAGCAGTCCCGGGGGTGCTTCCTATGGCTACACCTTC
>TRBD2|NA|TRBJ2-7|TRBV2
CASKVTSGYYEQYF
TGTGCCAGCAAAGTAACTAGCGGGTACTACGAGCAGTACTTC
>NA|NA|TRBJ1-1|TRBV9
CASSSLESTEAFF
TGTGCCAGCAGCTCACTAGAGTCCACTGAAGCTTTCTTT
>NA|NA|TRBJ1-4|TRBV14
CASSQEKKGSTNEKLFF
TGTGCCAGCAGCCAAGAGAAAAAGGGATCAACTAATGAAAAACTGTTTTTT
>NA|NA|TRBJ2-5|TRBV28
CASSSPGAEQETQYF
TGTGCCAGCAGTTCCCCTGGTGCAGAACAAGAGACCCAGTACTTC
>NA|NA|TRBJ1-6|TRBV18
CASSRTDNSPLHF
TGTGCCAGCTCAAGGACTGATAATTCACCCCTCCACTTT
>NA|once|TRBJ1-5|TRBV19
CASSTDSPGYSNQPQHF
TGTGCCAGTAGTACGGACAGTCCGGGGTATAGCAATCAGCCCCAGCATTTT
>TRBD1|NA|TRBJ2-7|TRBV12-3/TRBV12-4
CASSPTGSYEQYF
TGTGCCAGCAGTCCGACAGGGTCCTACGAGCAGTACTTC
>NA|NA|TRBJ1-2|TRBV11-2
CASSSSGRLYGYTF
TGTGCCAGCAGCTCATCCGGGAGGCTCTATGGCTACACCTTC
>TRBD1|NA|TRBJ1-1|TRBV4-3
CASSPTHQGANEAFF
TGCGCCAGCAGCCCTACCCATCAGGGGGCGAATGAAGCTTTCTTT
>NA|NA|TRBJ1-1|TRBV28
CASNSAGLEAFF
TGTGCCAGCAACTCCGCGGGCCTTGAAGCTTTCTTT
>NA|NA|TRBJ1-1|TRBV6-2/TRBV6-3
CASSYSTGGWTEAFF
TGTGCCAGCAGTTACTCAACGGGGGGCTGGACTGAAGCTTTCTTT
>NA|NA|TRBJ1-1|TRBV2
CASRLTVNTEAFF
TGTGCCAGCAGGCTTACAGTTAACACTGAAGCTTTCTTT
>NA|NA|TRBJ2-7|TRBV9
CASSAGEIGAYEQYF
TGTGCCAGCAGCGCTGGTGAGATTGGGGCCTACGAGCAGTACTTC
>NA|NA|TRBJ2-3|TRBV11-2
CASEGSGRGTDTQYF
TGTGCCAGCGAGGGGTCAGGGCGGGGCACAGATACGCAGTATTTT
>TRBD1|once|TRBJ1-5|TRBV2
CASTPGQGLNQPQHF
TGTGCCAGCACCCCGGGACAGGGCCTGAATCAGCCCCAGCATTTT
>NA|NA|TRBJ1-1|TRBV6-5
CASSSRGDTEAFF
TGTGCCAGCAGTTCGAGGGGTGACACTGAAGCTTTCTTT
>NA|NA|TRBJ2-3|TRBV9
CASSAEGASGDTQYF
TGTGCCAGCAGCGCCGAAGGAGCTAGTGGAGATACGCAGTATTTT
>NA|NA|TRBJ2-6|TRBV5-4
CASSPDSSGANVLTF
TGTGCCAGCAGCCCGGACAGCTCTGGGGCCAACGTCCTGACTTTC
>TRBD2|NA|TRBJ2-3|TRBV6-2/TRBV6-3
CASSYGLAGSGGTQYF
TGTGCCAGCAGTTATGGACTAGCGGGGTCCGGTGGTACGCAGTATTTT
>TRBD1|NA|TRBJ2-3|TRBV28
CASSSRQGVSTDTQYF
TGTGCCAGCAGTTCAAGACAGGGGGTTAGCACAGATACGCAGTATTTT
>NA|NA|TRBJ2-2|TRBV4-3
CASSQGVRGTGELFF
TGCGCCAGCAGCCAAGGGGTCCGAGGGACCGGGGAGCTGTTTTTT
>TRBD1|NA|TRBJ1-2|TRBV7-6
CASSPQWDSSYGYTF
TGTGCCAGCAGCCCCCAATGGGACAGCTCCTATGGCTACACCTTC
>NA|NA|TRBJ2-7|TRBV7-8
CASSLVGHEQYF
TGTGCCAGCAGCTTAGTAGGCCACGAGCAGTACTTC
>NA|NA|TRBJ1-5|TRBV7-2
CASSPLGGGVPQHF
TGTGCCAGCAGCCCCCTAGGGGGAGGCGTACCCCAGCATTTT
>TRBD1|NA|TRBJ1-2|TRBV5-1
CASRPNTGGDYGYTF
TGCGCCAGCAGACCTAATACAGGGGGCGACTATGGCTACACCTTC
>NA|once|TRBJ1-4|TRBV29-1
CSVRFGRGRRKLFF
TGCAGCGTTCGATTTGGACGGGGGCGACGAAAACTGTTTTTT
>NA|NA|TRBJ2-1|TRBV27
CASSFTGLSSYNEQFF
TGTGCCAGCAGTTTTACGGGACTCAGCTCCTACAATGAGCAGTTCTTC